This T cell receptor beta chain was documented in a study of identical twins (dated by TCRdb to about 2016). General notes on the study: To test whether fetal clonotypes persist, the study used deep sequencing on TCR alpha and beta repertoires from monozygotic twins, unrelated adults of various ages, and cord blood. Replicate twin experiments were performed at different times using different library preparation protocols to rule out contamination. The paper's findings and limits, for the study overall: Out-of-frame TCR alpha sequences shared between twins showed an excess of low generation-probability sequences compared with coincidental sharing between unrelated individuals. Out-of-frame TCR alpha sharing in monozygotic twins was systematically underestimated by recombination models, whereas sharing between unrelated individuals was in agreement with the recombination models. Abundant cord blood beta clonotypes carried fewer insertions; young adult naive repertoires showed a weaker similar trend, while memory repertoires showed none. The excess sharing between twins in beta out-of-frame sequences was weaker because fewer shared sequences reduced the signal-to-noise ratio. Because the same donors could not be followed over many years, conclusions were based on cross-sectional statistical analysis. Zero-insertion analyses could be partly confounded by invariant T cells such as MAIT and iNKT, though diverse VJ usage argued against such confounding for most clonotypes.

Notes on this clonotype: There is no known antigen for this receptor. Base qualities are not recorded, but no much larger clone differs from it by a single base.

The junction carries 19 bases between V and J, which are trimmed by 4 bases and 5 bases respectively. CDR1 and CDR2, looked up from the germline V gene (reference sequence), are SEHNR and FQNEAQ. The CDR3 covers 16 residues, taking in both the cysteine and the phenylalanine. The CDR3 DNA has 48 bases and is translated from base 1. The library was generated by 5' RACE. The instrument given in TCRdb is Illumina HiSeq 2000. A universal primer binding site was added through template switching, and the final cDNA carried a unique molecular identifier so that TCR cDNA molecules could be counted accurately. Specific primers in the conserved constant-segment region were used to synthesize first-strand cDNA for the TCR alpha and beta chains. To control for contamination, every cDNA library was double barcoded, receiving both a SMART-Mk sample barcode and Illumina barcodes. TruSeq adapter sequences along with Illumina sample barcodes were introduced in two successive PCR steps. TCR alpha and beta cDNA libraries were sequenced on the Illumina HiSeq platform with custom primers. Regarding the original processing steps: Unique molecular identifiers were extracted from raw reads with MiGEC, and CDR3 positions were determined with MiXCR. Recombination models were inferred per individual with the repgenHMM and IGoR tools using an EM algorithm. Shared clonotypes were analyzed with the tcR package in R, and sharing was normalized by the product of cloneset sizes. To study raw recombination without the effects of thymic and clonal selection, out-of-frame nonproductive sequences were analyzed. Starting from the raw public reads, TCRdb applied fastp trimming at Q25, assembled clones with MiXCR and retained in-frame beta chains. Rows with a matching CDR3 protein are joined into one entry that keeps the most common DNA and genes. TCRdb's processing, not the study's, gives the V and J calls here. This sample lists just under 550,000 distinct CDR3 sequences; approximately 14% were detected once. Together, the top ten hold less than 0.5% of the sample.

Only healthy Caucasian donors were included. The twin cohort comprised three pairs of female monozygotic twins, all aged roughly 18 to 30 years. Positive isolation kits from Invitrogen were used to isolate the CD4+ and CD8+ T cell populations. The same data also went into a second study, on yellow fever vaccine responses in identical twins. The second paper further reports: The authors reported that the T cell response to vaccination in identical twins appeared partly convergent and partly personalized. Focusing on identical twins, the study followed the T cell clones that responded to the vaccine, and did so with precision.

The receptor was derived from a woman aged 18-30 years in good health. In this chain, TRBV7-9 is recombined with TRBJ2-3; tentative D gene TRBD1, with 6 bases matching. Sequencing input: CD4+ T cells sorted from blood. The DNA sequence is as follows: TGTGCCAGCAGCTCTACCCCTACAGGGTATAAAGATACGCAGTATTTT. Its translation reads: CASSSTPTGYKDTQYF.